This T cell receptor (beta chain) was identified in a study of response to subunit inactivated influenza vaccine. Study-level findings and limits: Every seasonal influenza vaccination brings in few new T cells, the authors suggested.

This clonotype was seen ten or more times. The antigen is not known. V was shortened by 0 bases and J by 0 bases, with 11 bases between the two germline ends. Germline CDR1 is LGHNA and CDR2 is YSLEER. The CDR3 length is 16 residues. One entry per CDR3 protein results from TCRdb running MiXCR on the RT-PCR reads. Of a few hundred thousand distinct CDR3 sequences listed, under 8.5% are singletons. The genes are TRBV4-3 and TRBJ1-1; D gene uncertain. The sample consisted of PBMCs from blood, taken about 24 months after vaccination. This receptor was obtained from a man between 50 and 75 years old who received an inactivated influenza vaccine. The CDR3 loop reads CASSQDWRVVNTEAFF. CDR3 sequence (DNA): TGCGCCAGCAGCCAAGATTGGAGGGTGGTGAACACTGAAGCTTTCTTT.